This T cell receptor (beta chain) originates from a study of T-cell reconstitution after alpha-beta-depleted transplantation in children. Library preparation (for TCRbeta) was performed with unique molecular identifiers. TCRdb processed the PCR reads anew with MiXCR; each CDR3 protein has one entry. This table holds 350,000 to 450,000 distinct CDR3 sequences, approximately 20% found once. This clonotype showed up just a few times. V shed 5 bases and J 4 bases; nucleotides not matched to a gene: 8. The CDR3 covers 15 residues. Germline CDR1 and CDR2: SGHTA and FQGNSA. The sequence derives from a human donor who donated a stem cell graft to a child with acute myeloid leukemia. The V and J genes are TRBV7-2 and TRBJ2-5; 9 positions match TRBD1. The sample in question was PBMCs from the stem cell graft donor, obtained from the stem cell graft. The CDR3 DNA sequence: TGTGCCAGCAGCCCCTGGACAGGGGACGCAGAGACCCAGTACTTC. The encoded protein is CASSPWTGDAETQYF.